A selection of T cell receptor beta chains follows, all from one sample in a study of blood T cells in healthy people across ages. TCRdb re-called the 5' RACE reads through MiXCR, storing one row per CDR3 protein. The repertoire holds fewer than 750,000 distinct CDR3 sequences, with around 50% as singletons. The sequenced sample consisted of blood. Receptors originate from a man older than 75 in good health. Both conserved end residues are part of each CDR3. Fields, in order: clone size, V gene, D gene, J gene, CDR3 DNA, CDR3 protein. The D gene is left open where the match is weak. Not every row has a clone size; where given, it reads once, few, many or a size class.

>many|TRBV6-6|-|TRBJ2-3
TGTGCCAGCAGTTACTCGACCCGCGAGCCTCGGGCGCAGTATTTT
CASSYSTREPRAQYF
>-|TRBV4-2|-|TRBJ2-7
TGTGCCAGCAGCCAAGATTTGGGTAGCGCGTTATACGAGCAGTACTTC
CASSQDLGSALYEQYF
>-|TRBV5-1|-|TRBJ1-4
TGCGCCAGCAGCCCGGAGGAGGGTCGTGAAAAACTGTTTTTT
CASSPEEGREKLFF
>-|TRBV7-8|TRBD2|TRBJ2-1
TGTGCCAGCAGCTTATCTGTGGCGCTCCCCGGGACTAGCGGGAGGCTCTACAATGAGCAGTTCTTC
CASSLSVALPGTSGRLYNEQFF
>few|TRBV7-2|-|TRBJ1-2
TGTGCCAGCAGCTTAGATTGGGGGAACTATGGCTACACCTTC
CASSLDWGNYGYTF
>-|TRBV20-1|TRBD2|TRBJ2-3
TGCAGTGCTAGAACCCGGGGACTAGCGGGGGTTCCAGATACGCAGTATTTT
CSARTRGLAGVPDTQYF
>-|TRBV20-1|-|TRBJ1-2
TGCAGTGCCCGACAGGTAGCTAACTATGGCTACACCTTC
CSARQVANYGYTF
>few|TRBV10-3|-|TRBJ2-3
TGTGCCATCAGTGCGGGAGTTAGAGATACGCAGTATTTT
CAISAGVRDTQYF
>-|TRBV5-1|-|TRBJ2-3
TGCGCCAGCAGCTTGGAGGTTGCCGTGTCCAACACAGATACGCAGTATTTT
CASSLEVAVSNTDTQYF
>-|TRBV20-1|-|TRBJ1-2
TGCAGTGCCCCCCGCAGGGAGGAGGTGTTCGACACCTTC
CSAPRREEVFDTF
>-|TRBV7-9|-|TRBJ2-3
TGTGCCAGCAGCTCCGGAGATAACAGGTACACAGATACGCAGTATTTT
CASSSGDNRYTDTQYF
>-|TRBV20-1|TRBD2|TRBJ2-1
TGCAGTGCTAGTCGACCCGGACTAGCGGGGGGAAGCTCGTACGAGCAGTTCTTC
CSASRPGLAGGSSYEQFF
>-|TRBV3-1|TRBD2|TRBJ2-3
TGTGCCAGCAGCCCACTAGCGGGAGCTTCAGATACGCAGTATTTT
CASSPLAGASDTQYF
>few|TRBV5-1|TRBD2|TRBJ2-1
TGCGCCAGCTTCCGGGACTACATATACAATGAGCAGTTCTTC
CASFRDYIYNEQFF
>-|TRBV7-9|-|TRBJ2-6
TGTGCCAGCAGGGATTCTGGGGCCAACGTCCTGACTTTC
CASRDSGANVLTF
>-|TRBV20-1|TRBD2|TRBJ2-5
TGCAGTGCCTCCCAAGCGGGAGCGGATTTTGGTGAGCAGTACTTC
CSASQAGADFGEQYF
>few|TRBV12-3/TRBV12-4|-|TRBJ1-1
TGTGCCAGCAGTTTAAGGGTGAACACTGAAGCTTTCTTT
CASSLRVNTEAFF
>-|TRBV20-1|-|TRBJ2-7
TGCAGTGCTAGAATGCCGGTAGCATGGGGCGAGCAGTACTTC
CSARMPVAWGEQYF
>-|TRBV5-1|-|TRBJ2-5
TGCGCCAGCAGCTTCATGACCAGAGAGACCCAGTACTTC
CASSFMTRETQYF
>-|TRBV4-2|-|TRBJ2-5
TGTGCCAGCAGCCAAGATATGTCGGAATACCCCGAGACCCAGTACTTC
CASSQDMSEYPETQYF
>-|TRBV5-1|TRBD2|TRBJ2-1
TGCGCCAGCAGCTTGGCGGGACTAGGAGGGTACAATGAGCAGTTCTTC
CASSLAGLGGYNEQFF
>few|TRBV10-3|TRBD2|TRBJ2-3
TGTGCCATCAGTGCTGGACTAGCGGGGTCAGATACGCAGTATTTT
CAISAGLAGSDTQYF
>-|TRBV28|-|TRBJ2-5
TGTGCCAGCAAAAACCCGGGACCGGAAGAGACCCAGTACTTC
CASKNPGPEETQYF
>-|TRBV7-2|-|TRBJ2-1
TGTGCCAGCAGCGTAGGGTCCCAAGCCAATGAGCAGTTCTTC
CASSVGSQANEQFF
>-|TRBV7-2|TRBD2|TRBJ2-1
TGTGCCAGCAGCCCCCACGGGACTAGCGGGGAGCAGTTCTTC
CASSPHGTSGEQFF
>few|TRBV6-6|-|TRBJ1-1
TGTGCCAGCAGTTACCCACCAGGCGACGTCTCTGAAGCTTTCTTT
CASSYPPGDVSEAFF
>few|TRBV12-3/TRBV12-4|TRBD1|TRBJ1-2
TGTGCCAGCAGTCAACAGGGGGCTGGGGGCTACACCTTC
CASSQQGAGGYTF
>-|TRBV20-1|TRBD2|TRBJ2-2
TGCAGTGCTAGAGATCGGTCTAGCGGGACGAACACCGGGGAGCTGTTTTTT
CSARDRSSGTNTGELFF
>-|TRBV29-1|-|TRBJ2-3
TGCAGCGTTGAAGATCTTCCCGCGGGGAGCACAGATACGCAGTATTTT
CSVEDLPAGSTDTQYF
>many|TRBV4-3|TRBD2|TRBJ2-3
TGCGCCAGCAGCCAAGATACGGGCGGGGGAACAGATACGCAGTATTTT
CASSQDTGGGTDTQYF
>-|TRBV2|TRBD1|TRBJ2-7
TGTGCCAGCAGTATTCGGGACAGGGGCGACGAGCAGTACTTC
CASSIRDRGDEQYF
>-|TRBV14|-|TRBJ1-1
TGTGCCAGCAGCCAAATGGGGCAGGGCACTGAAGCTTTCTTT
CASSQMGQGTEAFF
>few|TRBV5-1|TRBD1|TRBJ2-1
TGCGCCAGCAGCTACAGGGGTATTGAGCAGTTCTTC
CASSYRGIEQFF